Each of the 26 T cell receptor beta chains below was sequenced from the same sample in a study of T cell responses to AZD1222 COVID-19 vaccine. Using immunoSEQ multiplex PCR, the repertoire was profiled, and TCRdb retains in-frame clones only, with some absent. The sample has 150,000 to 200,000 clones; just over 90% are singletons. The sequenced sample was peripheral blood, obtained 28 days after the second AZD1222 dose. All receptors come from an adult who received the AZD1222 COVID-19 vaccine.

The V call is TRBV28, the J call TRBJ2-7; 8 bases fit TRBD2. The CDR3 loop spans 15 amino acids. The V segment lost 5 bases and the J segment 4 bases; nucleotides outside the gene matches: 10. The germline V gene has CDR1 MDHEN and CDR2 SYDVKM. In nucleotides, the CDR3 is TGTGCCAGCAGTACCTCAGCGGGAGAGCGATACGAGCAGTACTTC. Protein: CASSTSAGERYEQYF.

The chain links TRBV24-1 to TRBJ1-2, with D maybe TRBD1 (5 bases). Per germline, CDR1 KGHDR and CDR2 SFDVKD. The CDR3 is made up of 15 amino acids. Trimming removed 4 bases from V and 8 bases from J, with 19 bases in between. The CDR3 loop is CATSDSRDPLGGYTF. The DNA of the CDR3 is TGTGCCACCAGTGACTCAAGGGACCCCCTCGGAGGCTACACCTTC.

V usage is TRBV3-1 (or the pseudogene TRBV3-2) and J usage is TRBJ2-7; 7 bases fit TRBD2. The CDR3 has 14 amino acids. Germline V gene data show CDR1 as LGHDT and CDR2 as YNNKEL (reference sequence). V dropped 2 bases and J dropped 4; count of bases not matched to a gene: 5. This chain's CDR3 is CASSQRGGNYEQYF. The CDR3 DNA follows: TGTGCCAGCAGCCAAAGGGGAGGGAATTACGAGCAGTACTTC.

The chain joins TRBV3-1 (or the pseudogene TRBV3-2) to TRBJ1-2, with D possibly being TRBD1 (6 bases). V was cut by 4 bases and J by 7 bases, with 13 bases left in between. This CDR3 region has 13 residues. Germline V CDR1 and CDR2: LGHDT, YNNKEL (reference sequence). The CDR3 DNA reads TGTGCCAGCAGCCCCCCAGGGGCGCTTGGCTACACCTTC. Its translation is CASSPPGALGYTF.

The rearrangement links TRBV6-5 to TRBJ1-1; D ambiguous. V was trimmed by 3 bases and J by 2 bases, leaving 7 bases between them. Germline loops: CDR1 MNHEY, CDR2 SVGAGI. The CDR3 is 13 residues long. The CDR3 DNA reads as TGTGCCAGCAGTTATACAGAAAACACTGAAGCTTTCTTT. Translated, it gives CASSYTENTEAFF.

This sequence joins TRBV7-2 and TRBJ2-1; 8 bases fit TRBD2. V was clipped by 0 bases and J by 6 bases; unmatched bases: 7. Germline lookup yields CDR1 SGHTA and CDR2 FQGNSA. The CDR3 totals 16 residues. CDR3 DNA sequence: TGTGCCAGCAGCTTAGCGTGGAGCGGGAGATTCAATGAGCAGTTCTTC. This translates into CASSLAWSGRFNEQFF.

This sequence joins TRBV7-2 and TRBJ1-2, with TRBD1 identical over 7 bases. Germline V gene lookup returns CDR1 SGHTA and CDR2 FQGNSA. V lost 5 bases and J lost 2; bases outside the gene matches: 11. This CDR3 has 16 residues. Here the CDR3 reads CASSPRAGRGNYGYTF. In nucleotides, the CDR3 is TGTGCCAGCAGCCCTAGGGCGGGCAGGGGGAACTATGGCTACACCTTC. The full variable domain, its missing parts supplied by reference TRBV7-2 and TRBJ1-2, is GAGVSQSPSNKVTEKGKDVELRCDPISGHTALYWYRQSLGQGLEFLIYFQGNSAPDKSGLPSDRFSAERTGGSVSTLTIQRTQQEDSAVYLCASSPRAGRGNYGYTFGSGTRLTVV.

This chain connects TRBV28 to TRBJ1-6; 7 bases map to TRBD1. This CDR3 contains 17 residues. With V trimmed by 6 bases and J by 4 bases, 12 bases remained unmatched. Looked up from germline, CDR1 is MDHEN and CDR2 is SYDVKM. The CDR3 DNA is TGTGCCAGCAGCCGACCCGCCGGGACAGCGTATAATTCACCCCTCCACTTT. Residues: CASSRPAGTAYNSPLHF. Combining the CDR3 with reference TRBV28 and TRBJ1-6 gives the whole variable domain DVKVTQSSRYLVKRTGEKVFLECVQDMDHENMFWYRQDPGLGLRLIYFSYDVKMKEKGDIPEGYSVSREKKERFSLILESASTNQTSMYLCASSRPAGTAYNSPLHFGNGTRLTVT.

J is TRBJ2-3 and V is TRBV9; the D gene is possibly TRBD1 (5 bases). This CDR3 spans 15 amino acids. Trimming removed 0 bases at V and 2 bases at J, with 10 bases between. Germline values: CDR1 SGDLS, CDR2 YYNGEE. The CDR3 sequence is CASSVGLGDTDTQYF. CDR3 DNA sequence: TGTGCCAGCAGCGTAGGTCTAGGGGACACAGATACGCAGTATTTT.

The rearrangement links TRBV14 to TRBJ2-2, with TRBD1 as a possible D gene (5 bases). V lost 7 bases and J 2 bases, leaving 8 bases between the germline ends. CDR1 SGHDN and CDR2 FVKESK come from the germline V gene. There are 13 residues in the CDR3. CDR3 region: CASKQGNTGELFF. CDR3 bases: TGTGCCAGCAAGCAGGGCAACACCGGGGAGCTGTTTTTT. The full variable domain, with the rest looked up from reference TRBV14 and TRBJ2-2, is EAGVTQFPSHSVIEKGQTVTLRCDPISGHDNLYWYRRVMGKEIKFLLHFVKESKQDESGMPNNRFLAERTGGTYSTLKVQPAELEDSGVYFCASKQGNTGELFFGEGSRLTVL.

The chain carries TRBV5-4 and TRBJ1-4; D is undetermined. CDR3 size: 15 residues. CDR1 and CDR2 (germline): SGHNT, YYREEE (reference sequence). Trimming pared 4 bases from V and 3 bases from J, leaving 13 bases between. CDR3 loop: CASSGRGGPNEKLFF. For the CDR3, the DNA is TGTGCCAGCAGCGGTCGAGGAGGACCTAATGAAAAACTGTTTTTT.

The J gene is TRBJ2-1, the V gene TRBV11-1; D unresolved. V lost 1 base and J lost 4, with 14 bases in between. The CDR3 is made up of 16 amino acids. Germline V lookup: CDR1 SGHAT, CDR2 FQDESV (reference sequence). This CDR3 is CASSLGWPVGYNEQFF. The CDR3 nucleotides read TGTGCCAGCAGCTTAGGGTGGCCAGTCGGTTACAATGAGCAGTTCTTC.

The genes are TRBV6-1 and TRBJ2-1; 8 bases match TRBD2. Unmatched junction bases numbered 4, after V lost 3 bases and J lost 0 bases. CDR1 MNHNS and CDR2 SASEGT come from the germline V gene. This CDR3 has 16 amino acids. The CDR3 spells CASSDVGGGSYNEQFF. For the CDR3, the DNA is TGTGCCAGCAGTGACGTCGGGGGGGGCTCCTACAATGAGCAGTTCTTC.

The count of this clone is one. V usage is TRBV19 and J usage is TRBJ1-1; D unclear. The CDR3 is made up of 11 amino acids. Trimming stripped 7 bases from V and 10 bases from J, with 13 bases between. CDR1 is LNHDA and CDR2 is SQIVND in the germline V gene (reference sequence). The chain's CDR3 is CASMGPPGAFF. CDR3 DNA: TGTGCCAGTATGGGCCCCCCCGGAGCTTTCTTT.

CDR3 bases: TGTGCCAGCAGCCCCCCCCGGACAGGGGTGGGTGAGACCCAGTACTTC. It codes for CASSPPRTGVGETQYF. The rearrangement joins TRBV27 to TRBJ2-5; 9 bases match TRBD1. Germline CDR1 MNHEY, CDR2 SMNVEV (reference sequence). The CDR3 sequence is 16 residues long. With 6 bases clipped from V and 5 bases from J, the junction kept 13 bases outside the gene matches.

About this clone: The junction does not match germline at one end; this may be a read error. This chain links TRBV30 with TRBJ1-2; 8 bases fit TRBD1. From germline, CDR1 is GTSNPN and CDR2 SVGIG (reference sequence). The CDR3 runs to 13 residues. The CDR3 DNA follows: TGTGCCTGGAGTGTACAGGGGGGTCACCCGCCCAGCTTC. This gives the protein CAWSVQGGHPPSF.

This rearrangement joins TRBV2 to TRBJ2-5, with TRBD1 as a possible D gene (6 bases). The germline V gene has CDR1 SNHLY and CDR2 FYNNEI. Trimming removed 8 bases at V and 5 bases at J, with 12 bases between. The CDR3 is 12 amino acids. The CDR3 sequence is CASGTSMETQYF. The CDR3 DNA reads TGTGCCAGCGGGACATCGATGGAGACCCAGTACTTC.

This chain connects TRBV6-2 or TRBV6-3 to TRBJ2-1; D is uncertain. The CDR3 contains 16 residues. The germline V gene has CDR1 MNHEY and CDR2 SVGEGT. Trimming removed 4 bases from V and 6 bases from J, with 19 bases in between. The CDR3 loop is CASSSRSAQGLNEQFF. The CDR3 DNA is TGTGCCAGCAGTTCGAGGTCAGCGCAAGGTCTCAATGAGCAGTTCTTC.

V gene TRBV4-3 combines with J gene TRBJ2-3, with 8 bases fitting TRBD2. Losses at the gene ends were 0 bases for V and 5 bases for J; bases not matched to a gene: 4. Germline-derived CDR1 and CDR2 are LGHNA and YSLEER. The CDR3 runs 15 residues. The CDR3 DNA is TGCGCCAGCAGCCAAGAATTTCGGGGGGGAGATACGCAGTATTTT. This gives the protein CASSQEFRGGDTQYF.

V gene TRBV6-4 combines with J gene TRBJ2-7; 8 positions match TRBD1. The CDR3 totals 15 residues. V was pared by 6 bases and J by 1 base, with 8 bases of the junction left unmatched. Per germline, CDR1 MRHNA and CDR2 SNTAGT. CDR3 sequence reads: CASSEGTGLSYEQYF. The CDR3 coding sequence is TGTGCCAGCAGCGAAGGGACAGGTCTTTCCTACGAGCAGTACTTC.

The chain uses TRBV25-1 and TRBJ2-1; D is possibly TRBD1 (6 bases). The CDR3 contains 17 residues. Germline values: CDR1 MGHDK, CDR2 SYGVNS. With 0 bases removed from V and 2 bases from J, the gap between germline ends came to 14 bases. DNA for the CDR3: TGTGCCAGCAGTGAATACCCCCTGACAGGACCCTACAATGAGCAGTTCTTC. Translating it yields CASSEYPLTGPYNEQFF.

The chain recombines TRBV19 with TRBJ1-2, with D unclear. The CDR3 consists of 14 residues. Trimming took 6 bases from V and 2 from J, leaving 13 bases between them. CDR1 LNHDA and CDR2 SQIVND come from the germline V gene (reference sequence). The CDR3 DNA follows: TGTGCCAGTAGCCCCGGGGTAGGCAACTATGGCTACACCTTC. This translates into CASSPGVGNYGYTF.

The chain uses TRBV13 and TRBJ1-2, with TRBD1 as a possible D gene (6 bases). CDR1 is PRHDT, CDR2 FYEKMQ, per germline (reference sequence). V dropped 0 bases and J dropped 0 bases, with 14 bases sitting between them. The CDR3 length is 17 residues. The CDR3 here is CASSLGGRGNSNYGYTF. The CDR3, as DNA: TGTGCCAGCAGCTTAGGGGGCAGGGGAAATTCTAACTATGGCTACACCTTC. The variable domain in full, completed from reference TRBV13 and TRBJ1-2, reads AAGVIQSPRHLIKEKRETATLKCYPIPRHDTVYWYQQGPGQDPQFLISFYEKMQSDKGSIPDRFSAQQFSDYHSELNMSSLELGDSALYFCASSLGGRGNSNYGYTFGSGTRLTVV.

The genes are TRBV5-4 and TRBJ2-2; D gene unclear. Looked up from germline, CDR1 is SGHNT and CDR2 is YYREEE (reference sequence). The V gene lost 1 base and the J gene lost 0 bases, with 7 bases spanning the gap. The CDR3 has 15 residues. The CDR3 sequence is CASSLTEPNTGELFF. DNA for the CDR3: TGTGCCAGCAGCTTGACGGAACCGAACACCGGGGAGCTGTTTTTT.

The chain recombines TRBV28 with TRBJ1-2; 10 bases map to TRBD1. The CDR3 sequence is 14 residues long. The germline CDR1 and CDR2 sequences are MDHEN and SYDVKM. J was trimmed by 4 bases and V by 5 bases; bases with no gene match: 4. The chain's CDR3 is CASSATGGRYGYTF. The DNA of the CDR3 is TGTGCCAGCAGTGCGACAGGGGGCCGCTATGGCTACACCTTC.

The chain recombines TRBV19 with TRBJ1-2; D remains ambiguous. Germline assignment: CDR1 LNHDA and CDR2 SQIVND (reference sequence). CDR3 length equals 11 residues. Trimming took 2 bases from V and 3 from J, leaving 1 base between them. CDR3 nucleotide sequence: TGTGCCAGTAGTATACACTATGGCTACACCTTC. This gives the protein CASSIHYGYTF. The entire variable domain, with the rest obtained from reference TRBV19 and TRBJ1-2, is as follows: DGGITQSPKYLFRKEGQNVTLSCEQNLNHDAMYWYRQDPGQGLRLIYYSQIVNDFQKGDIAEGYSVSREKKESFPLTVTSAQKNPTAFYLCASSIHYGYTFGSGTRLTVV.